This T cell receptor beta chain comes out of a study of spatial heterogeneity in lung cancer. The study's findings and limits: Tumoral mutation counts were tracked by counts of expanded intratumoral alpha and beta TCRs.

A distinct unique molecular identifier was carried by each TCR cDNA molecule. A single record per CDR3 protein comes from TCRdb applying MiXCR to the 5' RACE reads. The table has over a thousand distinct CDR3 sequences, approximately 14% seen once. This sample's time point: sample taken at primary tumor resection. By share, this clonotype ranks as medium-sized. Its specificity is not known. Since it is a stray read in a library aimed at alpha chains, this beta chain has a size that is not meaningful. Trimming stripped 4 bases from V and 3 bases from J, with 15 bases between. CDR1 is MNHNY, CDR2 SVGAGI, per germline (reference sequence). The CDR3 contains 15 residues.

The source was lung tumor tissue, collected at surgery. The chain carries TRBV6-6 and TRBJ1-2; D call uncertain. The clonotype was recovered from a male donor with early-stage non-small cell lung cancer. In nucleotides, the CDR3 is TGTGCCAGCAGTTCCACATCAGGTTCCCACTATGGCTACACCTTC. It translates to CASSSTSGSHYGYTF.